A single sample gave rise to the 8 T cell receptor beta chains below, sequenced in a study of Ad26.COV2.S vaccination and SARS-CoV-2 variants. TCRdb's copy holds only in-frame clones and misses some; the assay was immunoSEQ multiplex PCR. Here the sample spans about 180,000 clones, around 85% being singletons. Here the sequenced sample was peripheral blood, taken after recovery from COVID-19. Receptors were obtained from a human donor who had recovered from COVID-19.

The CDR3 loop is CASSPAGSSYNEQFF. The CDR3 DNA reads TGTGCCAGCTCACCGGCGGGTTCCTCCTACAATGAGCAGTTCTTC. V gene TRBV18 combines with J gene TRBJ2-1; a possible D gene is TRBD2 (5 bases). The CDR3 has 15 residues. With 3 bases removed from V and 0 bases from J, the gap between germline ends came to 9 bases. Germline V lookup: CDR1 KGHSH, CDR2 LQKENI.

This chain links TRBV19 with TRBJ1-1; 8 bases are a match to TRBD1. The CDR3 runs to 15 residues. Germline V gene lookup returns CDR1 LNHDA and CDR2 SQIVND (reference sequence). Unmatched junction bases numbered 12, after V lost 9 bases and J lost 3 bases. The CDR3 protein is CASTDRGVRDTEAFF. CDR3 coding DNA: TGTGCCAGCACCGACAGGGGAGTCCGGGACACTGAAGCTTTCTTT.

The chain is built from TRBV5-1 and TRBJ2-3; the D is unclear. This CDR3 is built from 13 residues. V lost 0 bases to trimming and J lost 6 bases, with 8 bases between them. The germline gives CDR1 SGHRS, CDR2 YFSETQ. This chain's CDR3 is CASSLAPHDTQYF. As DNA, the CDR3 is TGCGCCAGCAGCTTGGCACCACACGATACGCAGTATTTT.

This sequence joins TRBV2 and TRBJ1-1, with 12 bases identical to TRBD1. V dropped 6 bases and J dropped 4; count of bases not matched to a gene: 3. Germline assignment: CDR1 SNHLY and CDR2 FYNNEI. CDR3 length: 14 residues. The CDR3 bases are TGTGCCAGCAGGGGACAGGGGGCGAGCACTGAAGCTTTCTTT. This codes for CASRGQGASTEAFF.

The chain links TRBV9 to TRBJ2-3, with no clear D. The CDR3 runs to 16 residues. Trimming shortened V by 4 bases and J by 0 bases, and 15 bases separated the two germline ends. In germline, CDR1 is SGDLS, CDR2 YYNGEE. The CDR3 is CASSKANWRSTDTQYF. The CDR3 coding sequence is TGTGCCAGCAGCAAAGCCAATTGGCGGAGCACAGATACGCAGTATTTT.

The J gene is TRBJ2-1, the V gene TRBV4-2; 12 nucleotides line up with TRBD1. The CDR3 runs 16 residues. With 6 bases clipped from V and 7 bases from J, the junction kept 10 bases outside the gene matches. Looked up from germline, CDR1 is LGHNA and CDR2 is YNFKEQ. The CDR3 DNA reads TGTGCCAGCAGGGGGACAGGGGGCTTACTCGGGAATGAGCAGTTCTTC. This codes for CASRGTGGLLGNEQFF.

V usage is TRBV3-1 (or the pseudogene TRBV3-2) and J usage is TRBJ2-3; perhaps D is TRBD1 or TRBD2 (6 bases each). V was shortened by 4 bases and J by 5 bases, with 16 bases between the two germline ends. The CDR3 totals 15 residues. The V gene's germline CDR1 is LGHDT and CDR2 YNNKEL (reference sequence). CDR3 loop: CASSLRDSGVDTQYF. The CDR3 DNA is TGTGCCAGCAGCCTCCGGGACTCAGGGGTAGATACGCAGTATTTT.

The chain recombines TRBV19 with TRBJ2-1, with 9 nucleotides matching TRBD1. Germline CDR1 LNHDA, CDR2 SQIVND (reference sequence). After removal of 10 bases from V and 9 bases from J, the junction contained 10 bases not matched to a gene. The CDR3 is made up of 13 amino acids. For the CDR3, the DNA is TGTGCCACGCTACCGGGACAGGGTGGTGAGCAGTTCTTC. This gives the protein CATLPGQGGEQFF.